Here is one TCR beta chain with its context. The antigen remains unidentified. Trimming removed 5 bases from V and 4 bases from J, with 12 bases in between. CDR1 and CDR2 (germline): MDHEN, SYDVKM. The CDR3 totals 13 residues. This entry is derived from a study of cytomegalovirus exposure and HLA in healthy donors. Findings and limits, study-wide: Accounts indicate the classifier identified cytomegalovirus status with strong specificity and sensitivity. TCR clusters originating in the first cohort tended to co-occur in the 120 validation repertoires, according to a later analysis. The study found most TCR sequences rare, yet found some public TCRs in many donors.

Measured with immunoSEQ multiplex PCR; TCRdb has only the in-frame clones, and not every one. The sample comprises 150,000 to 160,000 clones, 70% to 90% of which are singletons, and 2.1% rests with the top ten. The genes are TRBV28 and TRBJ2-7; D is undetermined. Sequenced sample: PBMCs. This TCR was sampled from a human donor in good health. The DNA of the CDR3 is TGTGCCAGCAGTGAGACCCGAGCGTACGAGCAGTACTTC. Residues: CASSETRAYEQYF.